The 14 T cell receptor beta chains in this list originate from one sample, sequenced in a study of blood T cell repertoires in COVID-19. TCRdb's table, derived via immunoSEQ multiplex PCR, lists solely in-frame clones and lacks some. The table includes roughly 40,000 clones, around 82% detected once. The sequencing input was peripheral blood. The receptors derive from a woman aged 80 or over with acute or convalescent COVID-19.

The chain employs TRBV13 and TRBJ2-1; 9 bases align to TRBD2. There are 15 residues in the CDR3. Germline V gene data show CDR1 as PRHDT and CDR2 as FYEKMQ (reference sequence). The V and J ends lost 3 bases and 4 bases, in that order; junction bases with no gene match: 4. In DNA form, the CDR3 reads TGTGCCAGCAGCTTTTGGCTAGCGGGATACAATGAGCAGTTCTTC. Translating it yields CASSFWLAGYNEQFF.

The rearrangement links TRBV10-3 to TRBJ1-2; 9 bases are a match to TRBD1. V lost 6 bases and J lost 3; bases outside the gene matches: 8. This CDR3 spans 15 amino acids. From germline, CDR1 is ENHRY and CDR2 SYGVKD. In DNA, the CDR3 is TGTGCCATCAGCCTAACAGGGGGCGACTACTATGGCTACACCTTC. This encodes CAISLTGGDYYGYTF.

The chain couples TRBV5-1 to TRBJ2-1, with 10 bases aligning to TRBD2. V gave up 0 bases and J gave up 14 bases; unmatched junction bases: 23. CDR3 length: 19 amino acids. Looked up from germline, CDR1 is SGHRS and CDR2 is YFSETQ. CDR3 nucleotide sequence: TGCGCCAGCAGCTTGGCCGGGGCAAGGGGGGCTAGCGGGAGAGATAGGGAGTTCTTC. This encodes CASSLAGARGASGRDREFF.

V gene TRBV10-1 combines with J gene TRBJ1-2; no reliable D call. Trimming pared 0 bases from V and 7 bases from J, leaving 12 bases between. The CDR3 is 14 amino acids. The germline V gene encodes CDR1 WNHNN and CDR2 SYGVQD (reference sequence). CDR3: CASSESTLRGGYTF. CDR3 in DNA: TGCGCCAGCAGTGAGTCGACTCTACGCGGTGGCTACACCTTC.

V is TRBV7-9 and J is TRBJ2-3, with a possible D match to TRBD1 (5 bases). Germline V gene sequence: CDR1 SEHNR, CDR2 FQNEAQ (reference sequence). The CDR3 runs 15 residues. With 6 bases removed from V and 0 bases from J, the gap between germline ends came to 13 bases. CDR3 DNA sequence: TGTGCCAGCAGGAAGCAGGGCTCTAGCACAGATACGCAGTATTTT. It codes for CASRKQGSSTDTQYF.

The chain has TRBV15 and TRBJ1-2, with 8 bases fitting TRBD1. The CDR3 spans 12 residues. In germline, CDR1 is LNHNV, CDR2 YYDKDF (reference sequence). Trimming at V came to 2 bases and at J to 12 bases, leaving 5 bases not matched to a gene. This CDR3 reads CATSRPTGGNTF. For the CDR3, the DNA is TGTGCCACCAGCAGACCCACAGGGGGAAACACCTTC.

The chain is built from TRBV28 and TRBJ1-5; D gene ambiguous. Germline V lookup: CDR1 MDHEN, CDR2 SYDVKM. The CDR3 is 11 amino acids. V lost 6 bases and J lost 11, with 11 bases in between. CDR3 region: CASSLLGAQHF. The CDR3 nucleotides read TGTGCCAGCAGCTTACTCGGAGCCCAGCATTTT.

The chain recombines TRBV19 with TRBJ1-3; D is undetermined. Trimming removed 7 bases at V and 4 bases at J, with 14 bases between. The CDR3 is made up of 14 amino acids. Germline lookup yields CDR1 LNHDA and CDR2 SQIVND (reference sequence). The CDR3 reads CASTNREEGNTIYF. The CDR3 coding sequence is TGTGCCAGTACCAATCGGGAGGAAGGAAACACCATATATTTT.

The V call is TRBV28, the J call TRBJ2-5; TRBD2 matches 9 bases. Trimming removed 10 bases from V and 2 bases from J; junction bases left unmatched: 8. The CDR3 consists of 14 residues. The germline V gene encodes CDR1 MDHEN and CDR2 SYDVKM. The CDR3 loop reads CATYFAGGQETQYF. The CDR3, as DNA: TGTGCCACCTATTTCGCGGGAGGGCAAGAGACCCAGTACTTC.

The J gene is TRBJ2-7, the V gene TRBV28; 8 positions match TRBD2. Germline lookup yields CDR1 MDHEN and CDR2 SYDVKM. The V segment lost 8 bases and the J segment 3 bases; nucleotides outside the gene matches: 6. The CDR3 contains 13 residues. The CDR3 loop reads CASGLAGHYEQYF. In DNA form, the CDR3 reads TGTGCCAGCGGCCTAGCGGGCCACTACGAGCAGTACTTC.

V and J are TRBV18 and TRBJ2-5; D gene unclear. The length of the CDR3 is 15 residues. Germline V lookup: CDR1 KGHSH, CDR2 LQKENI. Trimming left V 5 bases short and J 2 bases short, with 15 bases between. DNA of the CDR3: TGTGCCAGCTCAGTCACAGATACATTGCAAGAGACCCAGTACTTC. Protein: CASSVTDTLQETQYF.

The V gene is TRBV9, the J gene TRBJ2-2; D may be TRBD1 (6 bases). Per the germline V gene, CDR1 is SGDLS and CDR2 is YYNGEE. Trimming removed 4 bases from V and 2 bases from J, with 15 bases in between. This CDR3 contains 16 residues. For the CDR3, the DNA is TGTGCCAGCAGCTCAGAACCAGGGGCTAACACCGGGGAGCTGTTTTTT. Protein sequence: CASSSEPGANTGELFF.

This clone occurred a few times. The sample contains more than one DNA sequence encoding this CDR3. The chain recombines TRBV7-9 with TRBJ1-2, with 9 bases identical to TRBD1. This CDR3 comprises 13 residues. Germline V lookup: CDR1 SEHNR, CDR2 FQNEAQ (reference sequence). Trimming at V came to 5 bases and at J to 5 bases, leaving 3 bases not matched to a gene. CDR3 nucleotide sequence: TGTGCCAGCAGCCCCGGGACAGGGTATGGCTACACCTTC. It encodes CASSPGTGYGYTF.

The CDR3: CASSYSWDSYTGELFF. DNA for the CDR3: TGTGCCAGCAGTTACTCCTGGGACTCCTACACCGGGGAGCTGTTTTTT. The V call is TRBV6-5, the J call TRBJ2-2, with D tentatively TRBD2 (6 bases). In germline, CDR1 is MNHEY, CDR2 SVGAGI. The CDR3 is made up of 16 amino acids. V shed 0 bases and J shed 3 bases, with 11 bases lying between them.